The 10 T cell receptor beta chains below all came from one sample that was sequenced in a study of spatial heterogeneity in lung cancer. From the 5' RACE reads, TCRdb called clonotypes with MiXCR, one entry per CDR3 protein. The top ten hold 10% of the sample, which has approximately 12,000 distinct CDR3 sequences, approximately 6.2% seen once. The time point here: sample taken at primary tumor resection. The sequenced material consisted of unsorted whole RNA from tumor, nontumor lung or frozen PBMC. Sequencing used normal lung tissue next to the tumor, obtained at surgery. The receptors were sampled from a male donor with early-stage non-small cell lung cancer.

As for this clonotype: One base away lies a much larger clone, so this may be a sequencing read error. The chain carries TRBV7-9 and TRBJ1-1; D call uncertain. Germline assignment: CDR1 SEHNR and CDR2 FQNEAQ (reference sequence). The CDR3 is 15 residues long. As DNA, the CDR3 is TGTTCCAGCAGCTTAGAAACGGGGATGAACACTGAAGCTTTCTTT. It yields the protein CSSSLETGMNTEAFF.

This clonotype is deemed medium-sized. The CDR3 sequence is CASSLAQGYGYTF. The CDR3 DNA sequence: TGTGCCAGCAGCTTAGCCCAGGGCTATGGCTACACCTTC. The chain uses TRBV11-2 and TRBJ1-2; a possible D gene is TRBD1 (5 bases). CDR1 and CDR2 (germline): SGHAT, FQNNGV. The CDR3 extends over 13 amino acids. Trimming pared 1 base from V and 4 bases from J, leaving 7 bases between.

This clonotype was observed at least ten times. CDR3 loop: CASSLEVGQGRQPQHF. Written as DNA, the CDR3 is TGTGCCAGCAGCTTGGAGGTCGGCCAGGGTCGTCAGCCCCAGCATTTT. This chain uses TRBV5-5 with TRBJ1-5; the D gene is possibly TRBD1 (5 bases). Trimming took off 0 bases at V and 6 bases at J, with 16 bases between the two ends. CDR1 is SGHKS, CDR2 YYEKEE, per germline (reference sequence). There are 16 residues in the CDR3.

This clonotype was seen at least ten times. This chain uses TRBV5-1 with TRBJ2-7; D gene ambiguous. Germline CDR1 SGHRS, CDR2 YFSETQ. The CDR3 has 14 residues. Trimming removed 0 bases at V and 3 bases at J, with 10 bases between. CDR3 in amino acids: CASSLVGSFYEQYF. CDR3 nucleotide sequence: TGCGCCAGCAGCTTGGTCGGCAGCTTCTACGAGCAGTACTTC.

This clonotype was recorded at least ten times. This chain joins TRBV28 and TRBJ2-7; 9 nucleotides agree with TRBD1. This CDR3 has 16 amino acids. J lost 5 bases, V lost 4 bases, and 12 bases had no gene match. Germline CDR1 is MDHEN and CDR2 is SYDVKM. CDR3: CASSSLPGTGSNEQYF. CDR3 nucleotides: TGTGCCAGCAGTTCCTTACCGGGGACAGGGTCCAACGAGCAGTACTTC.

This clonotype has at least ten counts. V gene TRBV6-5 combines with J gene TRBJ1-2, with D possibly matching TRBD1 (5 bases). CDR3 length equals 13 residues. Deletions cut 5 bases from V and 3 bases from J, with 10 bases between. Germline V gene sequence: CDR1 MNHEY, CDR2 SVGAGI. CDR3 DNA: TGTGCCAGCAGTAGAGGGGCCGACTATGGCTACACCTTC. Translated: CASSRGADYGYTF.

CDR3 residues: CASSQVGTSGRYNEQFF. The CDR3 DNA is TGCGCCAGCAGCCAAGTTGGCACTAGCGGGAGGTACAATGAGCAGTTCTTC. This sequence joins TRBV4-1 and TRBJ2-1; 12 positions agree with TRBD2. CDR1 is MGHRA, CDR2 YSYEKL, per germline. This CDR3 contains 17 residues. Germline trimming cut 1 base from V and 4 bases from J; bases unmatched to any gene: 5.

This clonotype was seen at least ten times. CDR3 bases: TGTGCCAGCAGTTCCCCGAGCCTCGTATTCTACGAGCAGTACTTC. This sequence encodes CASSSPSLVFYEQYF. The gene calls are TRBV6-6 and TRBJ2-7; unclear D gene. Germline V gene data show CDR1 as MNHNY and CDR2 as SVGAGI (reference sequence). The CDR3 covers 15 residues. V was cut by 4 bases and J by 3 bases, with 16 bases left in between.

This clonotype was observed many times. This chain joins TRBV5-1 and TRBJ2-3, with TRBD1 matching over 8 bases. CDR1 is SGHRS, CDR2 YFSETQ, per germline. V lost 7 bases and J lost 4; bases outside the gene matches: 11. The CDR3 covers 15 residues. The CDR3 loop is CASRTSGGISDTQYF. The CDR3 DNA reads TGCGCCAGCCGAACCTCAGGGGGCATATCAGATACGCAGTATTTT.

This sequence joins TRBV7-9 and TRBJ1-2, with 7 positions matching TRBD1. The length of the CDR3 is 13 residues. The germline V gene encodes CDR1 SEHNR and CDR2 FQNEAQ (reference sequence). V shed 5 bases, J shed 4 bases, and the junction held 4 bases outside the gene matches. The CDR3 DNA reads TGTGCCAGCAGCAGAGGGACAGCCTATGGCTACACCTTC. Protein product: CASSRGTAYGYTF.